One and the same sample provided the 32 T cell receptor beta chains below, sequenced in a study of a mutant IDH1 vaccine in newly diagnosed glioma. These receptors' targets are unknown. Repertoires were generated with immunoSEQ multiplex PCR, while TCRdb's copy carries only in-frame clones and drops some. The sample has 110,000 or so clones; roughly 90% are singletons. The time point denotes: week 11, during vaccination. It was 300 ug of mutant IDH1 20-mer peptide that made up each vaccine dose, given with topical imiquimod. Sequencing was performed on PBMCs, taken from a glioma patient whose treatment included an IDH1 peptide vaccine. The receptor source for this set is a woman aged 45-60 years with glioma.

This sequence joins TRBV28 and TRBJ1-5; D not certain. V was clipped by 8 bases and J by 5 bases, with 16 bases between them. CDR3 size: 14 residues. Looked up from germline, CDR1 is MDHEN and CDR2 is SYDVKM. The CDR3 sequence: CASVSGNIDQPQHF. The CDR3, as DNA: TGTGCCAGCGTATCCGGGAACATCGATCAGCCCCAGCATTTT.

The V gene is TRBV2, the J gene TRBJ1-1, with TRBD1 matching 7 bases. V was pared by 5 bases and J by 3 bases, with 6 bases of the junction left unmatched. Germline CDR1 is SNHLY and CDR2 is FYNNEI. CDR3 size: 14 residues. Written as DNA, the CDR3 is TGTGCCAGCAGTTACAGGGGTTCGGACACTGAAGCTTTCTTT. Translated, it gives CASSYRGSDTEAFF.

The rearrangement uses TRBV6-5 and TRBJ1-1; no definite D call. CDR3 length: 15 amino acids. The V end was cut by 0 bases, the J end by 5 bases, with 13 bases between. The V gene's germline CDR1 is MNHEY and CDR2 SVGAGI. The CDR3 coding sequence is TGTGCCAGCAGTTACTCGACCTCGGGCAAGACTGAAGCTTTCTTT. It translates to CASSYSTSGKTEAFF.

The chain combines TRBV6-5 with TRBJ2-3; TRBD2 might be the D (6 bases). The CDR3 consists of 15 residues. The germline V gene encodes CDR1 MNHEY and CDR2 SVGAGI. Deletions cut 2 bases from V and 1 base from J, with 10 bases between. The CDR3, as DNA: TGTGCCAGCAGTTACACTAGCCCGCGCACAGATACGCAGTATTTT. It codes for CASSYTSPRTDTQYF.

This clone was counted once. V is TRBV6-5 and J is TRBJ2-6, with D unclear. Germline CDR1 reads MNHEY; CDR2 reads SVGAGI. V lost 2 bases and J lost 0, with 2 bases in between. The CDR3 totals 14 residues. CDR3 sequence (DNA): TGTGCCAGCAGTTACAACTCTGGGGCCAACGTCCTGACTTTC. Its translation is CASSYNSGANVLTF.

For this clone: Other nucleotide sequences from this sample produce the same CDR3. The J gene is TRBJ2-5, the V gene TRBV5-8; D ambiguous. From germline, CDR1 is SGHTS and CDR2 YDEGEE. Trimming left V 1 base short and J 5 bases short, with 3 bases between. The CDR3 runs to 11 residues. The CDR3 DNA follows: TGTGCCAGCAGCTTGTTGGAGACCCAGTACTTC. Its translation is CASSLLETQYF.

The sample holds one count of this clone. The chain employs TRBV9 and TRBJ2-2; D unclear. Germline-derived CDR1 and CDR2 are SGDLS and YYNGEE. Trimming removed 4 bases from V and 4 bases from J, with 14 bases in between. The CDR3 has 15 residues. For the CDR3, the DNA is TGTGCCAGCAGCCCCAGGACGGATACCACCGGGGAGCTGTTTTTT. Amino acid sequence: CASSPRTDTTGELFF.

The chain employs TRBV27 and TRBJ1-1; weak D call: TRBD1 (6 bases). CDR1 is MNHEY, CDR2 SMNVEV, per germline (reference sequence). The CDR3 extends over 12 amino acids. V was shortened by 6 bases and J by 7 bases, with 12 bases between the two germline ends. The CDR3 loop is CASRQGTNEAFF. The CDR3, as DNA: TGTGCCAGCAGACAGGGAACAAATGAAGCTTTCTTT.

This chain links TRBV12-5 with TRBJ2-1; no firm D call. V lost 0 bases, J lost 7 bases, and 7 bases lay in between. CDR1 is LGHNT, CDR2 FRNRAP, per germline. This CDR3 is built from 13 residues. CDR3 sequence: CASGLVWGNEQFF. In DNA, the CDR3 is TGTGCTAGTGGTTTGGTATGGGGTAATGAGCAGTTCTTC.

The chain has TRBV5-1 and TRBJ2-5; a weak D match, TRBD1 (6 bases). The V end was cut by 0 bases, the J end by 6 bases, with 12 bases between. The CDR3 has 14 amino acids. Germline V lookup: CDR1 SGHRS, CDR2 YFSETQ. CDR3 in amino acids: CASSLGEGGQTQYF. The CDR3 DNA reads TGCGCCAGCAGCTTGGGGGAAGGGGGACAGACCCAGTACTTC.

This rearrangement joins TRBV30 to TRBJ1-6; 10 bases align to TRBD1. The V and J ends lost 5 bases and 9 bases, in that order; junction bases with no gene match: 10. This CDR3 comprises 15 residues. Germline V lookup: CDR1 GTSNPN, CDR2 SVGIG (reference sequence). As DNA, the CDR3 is TGTGCCTGGCATATTGGGACAGGGGCGGGTTCACCCCTCCACTTT. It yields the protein CAWHIGTGAGSPLHF.

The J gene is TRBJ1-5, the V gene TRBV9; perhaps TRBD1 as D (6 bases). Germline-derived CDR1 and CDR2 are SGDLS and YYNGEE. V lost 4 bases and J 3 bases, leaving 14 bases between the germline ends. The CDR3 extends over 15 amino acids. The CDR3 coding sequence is TGTGCCAGCAGCCCCCTGGGGGCAGTCAATCAGCCCCAGCATTTT. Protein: CASSPLGAVNQPQHF.

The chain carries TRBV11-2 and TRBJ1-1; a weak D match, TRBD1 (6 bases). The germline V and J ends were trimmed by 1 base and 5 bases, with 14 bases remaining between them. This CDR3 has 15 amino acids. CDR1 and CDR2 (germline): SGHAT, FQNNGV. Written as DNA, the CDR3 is TGTGCCAGCAGCTTAGTTCGGGGGGCGGGGACTGAAGCTTTCTTT. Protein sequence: CASSLVRGAGTEAFF.

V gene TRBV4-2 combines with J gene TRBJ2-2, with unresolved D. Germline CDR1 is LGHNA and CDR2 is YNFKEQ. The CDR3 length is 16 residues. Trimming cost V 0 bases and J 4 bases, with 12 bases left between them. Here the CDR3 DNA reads TGTGCCAGCAGCCAAGATCCCCAACTGGGCACCGGGGAGCTGTTTTTT. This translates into CASSQDPQLGTGELFF.

CDR3 amino acids: CSVAAGGNYEQYF. DNA for the CDR3: TGCAGCGTTGCGGCGGGAGGGAACTACGAGCAGTACTTC. The chain links TRBV29-1 to TRBJ2-7, with 9 bases lining up with TRBD2. The CDR3 is made up of 13 amino acids. The V segment lost 4 bases and the J segment 3 bases; nucleotides outside the gene matches: 4. Germline V CDR1 and CDR2: SQVTM, ANQGSEA.

In DNA, the CDR3 is TGTGCCAGCAGCGACTCGACAGGGGGGCCAACACCCTACAATGAGCAGTTCTTC. As protein: CASSDSTGGPTPYNEQFF. The chain links TRBV2 to TRBJ2-1, with TRBD1 matching 9 bases. The V gene's germline CDR1 is SNHLY and CDR2 FYNNEI. This CDR3 has 18 amino acids. V was pared by 6 bases and J by 2 bases, with 14 bases of the junction left unmatched.

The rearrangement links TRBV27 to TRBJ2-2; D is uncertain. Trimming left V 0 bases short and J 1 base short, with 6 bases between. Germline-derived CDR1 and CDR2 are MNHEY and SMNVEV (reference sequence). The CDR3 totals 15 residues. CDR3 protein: CASSLSDRNTGELFF. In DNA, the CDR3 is TGTGCCAGCAGTTTATCGGACCGGAACACCGGGGAGCTGTTTTTT.

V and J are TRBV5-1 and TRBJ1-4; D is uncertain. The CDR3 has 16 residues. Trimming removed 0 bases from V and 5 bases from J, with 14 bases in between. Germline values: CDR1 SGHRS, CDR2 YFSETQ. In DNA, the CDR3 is TGCGCCAGCAGCTTGGGAGTGACGGGGTTGAATGAAAAACTGTTTTTT. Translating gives CASSLGVTGLNEKLFF.

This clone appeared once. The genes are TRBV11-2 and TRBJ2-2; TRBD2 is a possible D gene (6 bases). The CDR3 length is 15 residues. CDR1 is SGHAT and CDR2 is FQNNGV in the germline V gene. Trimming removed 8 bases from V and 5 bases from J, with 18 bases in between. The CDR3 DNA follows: TGTGCCAGCCTACTAGCCCACGGGGTAACCGGGGAGCTGTTTTTT. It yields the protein CASLLAHGVTGELFF.

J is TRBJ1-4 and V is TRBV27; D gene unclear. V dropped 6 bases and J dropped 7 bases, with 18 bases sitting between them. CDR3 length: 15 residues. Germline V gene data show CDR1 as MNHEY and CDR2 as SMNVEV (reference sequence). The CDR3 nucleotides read TGTGCCAGCAGAGCTCCCTCCCGTGAGGGTGAAAAACTGTTTTTT. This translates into CASRAPSREGEKLFF.

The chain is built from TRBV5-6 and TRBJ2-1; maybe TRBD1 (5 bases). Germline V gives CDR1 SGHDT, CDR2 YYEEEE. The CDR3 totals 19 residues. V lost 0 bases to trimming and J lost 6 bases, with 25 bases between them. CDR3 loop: CASSLAPRIGAYFINEQFF. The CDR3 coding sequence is TGTGCCAGCAGCTTGGCCCCCCGTATAGGGGCCTACTTCATCAATGAGCAGTTCTTC.

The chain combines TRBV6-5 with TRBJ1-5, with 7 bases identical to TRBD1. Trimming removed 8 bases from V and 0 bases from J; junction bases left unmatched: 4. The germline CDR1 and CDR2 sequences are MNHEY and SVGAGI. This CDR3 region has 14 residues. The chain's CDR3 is CASRQGYSNQPQHF. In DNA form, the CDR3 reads TGTGCCAGCCGACAGGGCTATAGCAATCAGCCCCAGCATTTT.

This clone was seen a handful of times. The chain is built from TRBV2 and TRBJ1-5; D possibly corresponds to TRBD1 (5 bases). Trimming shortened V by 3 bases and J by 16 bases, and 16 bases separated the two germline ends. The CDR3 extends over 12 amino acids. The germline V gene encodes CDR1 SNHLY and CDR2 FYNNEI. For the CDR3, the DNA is TGTGCCAGCAGTGAGGAGGGACGGCTTTCTCATTTT. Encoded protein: CASSEEGRLSHF.

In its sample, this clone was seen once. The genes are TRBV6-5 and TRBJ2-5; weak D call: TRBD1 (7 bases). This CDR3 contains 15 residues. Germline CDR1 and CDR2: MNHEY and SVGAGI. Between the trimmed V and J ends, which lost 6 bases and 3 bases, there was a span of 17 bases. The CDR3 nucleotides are TGTGCCAGCAGCTGGGGGGACAGCCCAGAAGAGACCCAGTACTTC. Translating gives CASSWGDSPEETQYF.

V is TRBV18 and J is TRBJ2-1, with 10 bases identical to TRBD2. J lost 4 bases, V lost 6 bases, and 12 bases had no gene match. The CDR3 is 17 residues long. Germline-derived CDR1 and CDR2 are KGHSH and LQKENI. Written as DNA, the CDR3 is TGTGCCAGCTCCCCCCGAGCGGGAGGGAGGGGATACAATGAGCAGTTCTTC. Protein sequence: CASSPRAGGRGYNEQFF.

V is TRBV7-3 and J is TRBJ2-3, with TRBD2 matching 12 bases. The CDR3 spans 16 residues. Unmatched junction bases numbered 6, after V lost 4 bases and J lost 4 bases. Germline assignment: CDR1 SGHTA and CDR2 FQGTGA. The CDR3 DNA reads TGTGCCAGCAGCTCCGGACTAGCGGGATTGGCAGATACGCAGTATTTT. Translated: CASSSGLAGLADTQYF.

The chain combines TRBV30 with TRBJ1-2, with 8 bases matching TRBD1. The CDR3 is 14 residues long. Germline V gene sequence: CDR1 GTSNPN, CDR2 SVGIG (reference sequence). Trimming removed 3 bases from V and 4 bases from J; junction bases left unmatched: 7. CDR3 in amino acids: CAWRPPDRGYGYTF. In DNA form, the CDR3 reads TGTGCCTGGAGGCCCCCCGACAGGGGCTATGGCTACACCTTC.

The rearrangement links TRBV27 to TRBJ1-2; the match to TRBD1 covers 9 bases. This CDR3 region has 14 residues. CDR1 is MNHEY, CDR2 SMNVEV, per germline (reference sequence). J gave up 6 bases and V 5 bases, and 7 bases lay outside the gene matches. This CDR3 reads CASSRGDREDGYTF. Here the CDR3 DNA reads TGTGCCAGCAGTCGGGGGGACAGGGAGGATGGCTACACCTTC.

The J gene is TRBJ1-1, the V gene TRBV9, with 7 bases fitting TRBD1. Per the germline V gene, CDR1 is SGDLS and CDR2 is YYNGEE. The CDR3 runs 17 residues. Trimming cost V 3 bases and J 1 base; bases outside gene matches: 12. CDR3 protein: CASSGVGQENRNTEAFF. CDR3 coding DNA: TGTGCCAGCAGCGGGGTCGGACAGGAAAATAGGAACACTGAAGCTTTCTTT.

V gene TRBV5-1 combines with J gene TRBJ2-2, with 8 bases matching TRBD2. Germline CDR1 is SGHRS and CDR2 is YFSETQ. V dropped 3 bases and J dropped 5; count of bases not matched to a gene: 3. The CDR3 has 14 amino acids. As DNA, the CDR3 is TGCGCCAGCAGCTCTTTAGCGGGAACCGGGGAGCTGTTTTTT. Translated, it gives CASSSLAGTGELFF.

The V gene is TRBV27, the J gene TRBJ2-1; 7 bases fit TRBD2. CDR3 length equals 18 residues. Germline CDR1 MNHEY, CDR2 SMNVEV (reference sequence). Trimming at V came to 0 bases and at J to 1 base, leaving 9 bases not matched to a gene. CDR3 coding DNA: TGTGCCAGCAGTTTATCCCTGGCGGGAGCCCTATCCTACAATGAGCAGTTCTTC. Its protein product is CASSLSLAGALSYNEQFF.

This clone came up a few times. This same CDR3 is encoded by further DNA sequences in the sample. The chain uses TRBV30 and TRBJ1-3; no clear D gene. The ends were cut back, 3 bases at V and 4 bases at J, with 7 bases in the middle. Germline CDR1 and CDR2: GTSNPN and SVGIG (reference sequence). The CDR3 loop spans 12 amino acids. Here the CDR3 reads CAWRESGNTIYF. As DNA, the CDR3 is TGTGCCTGGAGGGAGTCCGGAAACACCATATATTTT. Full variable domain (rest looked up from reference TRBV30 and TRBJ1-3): SQTIHQWPATLVQPVGSPLSLECTVEGTSNPNLYWYRQAAGRGLQLLFYSVGIGQISSEVPQNLSASRPQDRQFILSSKKLLLSDSGFYLCAWRESGNTIYFGEGSWLTVV.